Below, one T cell receptor (beta chain) is given with its context. This record comes from a study of blood T cell repertoires in COVID-19. The wider study: Nucleic acid was either cDNA or gDNA, and it came from T cells, B-cell-depleted T cells, or PBMCs.

The CDR3 spans 14 residues. CDR1 and CDR2 (germline): MDHEN, SYDVKM. V was trimmed by 3 bases and J by 0 bases, leaving 6 bases between them. Sequencing was performed with immunoSEQ multiplex PCR; in TCRdb, only in-frame clones are kept and a portion is missing. This sample has roughly 300,000 clones, with 65% to 90% found just once. Across under 25 US areas, participants ranged in age from 18 to 89 years. The clonotype comes from a woman aged 18 to 35 who had recovered from COVID-19. The sequenced sample consisted of PBMCs or T cells enriched from blood (not recorded which). The chain recombines TRBV28 with TRBJ1-3; D not resolved. In nucleotides, the CDR3 is TGTGCCAGCAGTTTCCCCAGCTCTGGAAACACCATATATTTT. Protein sequence: CASSFPSSGNTIYF.